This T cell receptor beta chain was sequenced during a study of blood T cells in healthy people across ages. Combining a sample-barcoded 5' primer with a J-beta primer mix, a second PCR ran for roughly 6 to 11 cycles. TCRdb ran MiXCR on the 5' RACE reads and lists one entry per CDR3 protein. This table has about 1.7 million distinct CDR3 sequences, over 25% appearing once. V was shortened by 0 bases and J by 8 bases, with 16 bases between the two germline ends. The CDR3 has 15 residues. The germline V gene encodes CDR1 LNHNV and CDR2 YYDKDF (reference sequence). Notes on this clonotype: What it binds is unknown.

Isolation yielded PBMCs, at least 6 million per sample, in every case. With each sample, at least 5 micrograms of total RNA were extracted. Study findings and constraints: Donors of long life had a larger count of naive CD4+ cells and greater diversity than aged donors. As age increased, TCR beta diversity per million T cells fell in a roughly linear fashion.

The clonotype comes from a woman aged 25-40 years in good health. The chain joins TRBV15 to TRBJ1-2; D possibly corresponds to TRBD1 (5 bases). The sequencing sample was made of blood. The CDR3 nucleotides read TGTGCCACCAGCAGAGAAATCAGGGCGGGAGGAGGCTACACCTTC. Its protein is CATSREIRAGGGYTF.